This T cell receptor beta chain was observed in a study of T cell clones after liver transplantation. Overall study context: Post-transplant blood was tracked for graft-donor-reactive T cell clones identified in a pre-transplant mixed lymphocyte reaction. Subjects received no induction therapy and standard immunosuppression until randomization at 12-24 months post-transplant. Patients counted as tolerant after at least one year off all immunosuppression, enzymes not exceeding twice normal.

TCRdb's copy holds only in-frame clones and misses some; the assay was immunoSEQ multiplex PCR. The sample records some 33,000 clones, approximately 96% being singletons. On this clone: The target antigen is unknown.

Study-wide results and caveats: Small, mixed patient groups and varying post-transplant times limit these conclusions.

The material sequenced was CD8+ T cells from blood, taken 12 months after liver transplant. The sequence was obtained from a human patient who received a liver transplant. T cells may partly derive from the graft donor.

Here the CDR3 DNA reads TGTGCCAGCAGCCCTCGGGACAGGGGGGCTACCGAAGCGCAGTATTTT. Translating gives CASSPRDRGATEAQYF. This chain uses TRBV28 with TRBJ2-3; 11 nucleotides match TRBD1. The germline V gene has CDR1 MDHEN and CDR2 SYDVKM. V was pared by 6 bases and J by 10 bases, with 15 bases of the junction left unmatched. The CDR3 runs 16 residues.